This TCR beta chain was sequenced during a study of T cell responses to AZD1222 COVID-19 vaccine. This clone has only one observation. Its antigen is unidentified. Study results and limitations: Rises in breadth and depth of Spike-specific TCRs came after two AZD1222 doses. White British donors predominated, females outnumbered males, and clonal diversity was possibly underestimated. Spike as a whole was targeted by vaccine-associated CD4 TCRs, dominant at 160-218 and 743-854.

The method was immunoSEQ multiplex PCR; TCRdb's version includes in-frame clones alone and lacks a portion of them. The sample has tens of thousands of clones, about nine tenths seen once. Germline-derived CDR1 and CDR2 are LGHDT and YNNKEL (reference sequence). The CDR3 has 18 residues. V lost 4 bases and J lost 4, with 24 bases in between. The source of this sequence is an adult in good health. The sample was peripheral blood, taken on day 0 of MenACWY control vaccination. The J gene is TRBJ2-3, the V gene TRBV3-1 (or the pseudogene TRBV3-2); D is unclear. In DNA, the CDR3 is TGTGCCAGCAGCCGCCTCAGATGGGGTGGATCTCTTCCAGATACGCAGTATTTT. Residues: CASSRLRWGGSLPDTQYF.